The clone carrying this TCR beta chain was detected only once. The data were obtained in a study of OX40 agonist ivuxolimab in advanced cancers. Study information: Partial responses, seen in three patients, involved one hepatocellular carcinoma and two cutaneous melanomas.

The method was immunoSEQ multiplex PCR; TCRdb's version includes in-frame clones alone and lacks a portion of them. The table includes 70,000 to 90,000 clones, approximately 89% detected once. Germline lookup yields CDR1 SGHNT and CDR2 YENEEA. The germline V and J ends were trimmed by 4 bases and 1 base, with 14 bases remaining between them. The CDR3 contains 16 residues. The chain employs TRBV11-3 and TRBJ1-5; D gene unclear. The sample in question was CD4+ or CD8+ T cells sorted from blood, obtained in a trial of the OX40 agonist ivuxolimab. The clonotype originates from an adult with an advanced solid tumor such as melanoma, head and neck, liver or kidney cancer. This chain's CDR3 is CASSWTQVGSNQPQHF. The CDR3 region has the DNA TGTGCCAGCAGCTGGACTCAAGTAGGAAGCAATCAGCCCCAGCATTTT.